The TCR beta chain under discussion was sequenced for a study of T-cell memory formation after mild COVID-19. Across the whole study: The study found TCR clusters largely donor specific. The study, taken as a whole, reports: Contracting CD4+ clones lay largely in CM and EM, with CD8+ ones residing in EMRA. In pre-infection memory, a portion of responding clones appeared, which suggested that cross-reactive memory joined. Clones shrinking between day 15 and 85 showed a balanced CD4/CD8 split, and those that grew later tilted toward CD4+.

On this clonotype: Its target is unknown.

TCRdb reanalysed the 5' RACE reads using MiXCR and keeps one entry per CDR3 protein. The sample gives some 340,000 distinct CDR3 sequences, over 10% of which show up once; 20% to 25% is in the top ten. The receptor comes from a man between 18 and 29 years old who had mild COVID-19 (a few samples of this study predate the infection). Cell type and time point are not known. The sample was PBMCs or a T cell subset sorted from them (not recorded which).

The CDR3 spells CASSSKGTDTQYF. The CDR3 DNA reads TGTGCCAGCAGTTCGAAGGGGACAGATACGCAGTATTTT. The chain couples TRBV3-1 to TRBJ2-3, with TRBD1 as a possible D gene (5 bases). Deletions cut 6 bases from V and 3 bases from J, with 10 bases between. Looked up from germline, CDR1 is LGHDT and CDR2 is YNNKEL (reference sequence). The CDR3 is 13 residues long.